The T cell receptor (beta chain) described here comes from a study of T-cell reconstitution after alpha-beta-depleted transplantation in children. Whole-study results and caveats: About two months after transplant, alpha-beta T cells reportedly came from several hundred expanded graft clones. It was newly produced T cells that mostly accounted for T-cell counts and diversity one year after transplant.

This clonotype was seen more than once but under ten times. Antigen specificity is unknown. The library targeted TCRbeta and was prepared with unique molecular identifiers. MiXCR, run by TCRdb on the PCR reads, gives a single entry per CDR3 protein. Found here are a few hundred thousand distinct CDR3 sequences, approximately 7% of them singletons; the top ten hold about 5.9%. This clonotype originated in a boy aged 2 to 10 with acute lymphoblastic leukemia, due to receive a stem cell transplant. Sequencing was performed on PBMCs, taken before TCRalphabeta/CD19-depleted stem cell transplant.

The CDR3 DNA follows: TGTGCCTGGAGTGCGGATAGCAATCAGCCCCAGCATTTT. Encoded protein: CAWSADSNQPQHF. The rearrangement uses TRBV30 and TRBJ1-5; no clear D. Trimming cost V 1 base and J 0 bases, with 4 bases left between them. The germline V gene encodes CDR1 GTSNPN and CDR2 SVGIG (reference sequence). This CDR3 is 13 amino acids long.